The T cell receptor (beta chain) under discussion was sequenced for a study of lymphopenia after photon versus proton radiotherapy. The germline CDR1 and CDR2 sequences are SGHTA and FQGNSA. V gave up 2 bases and J gave up 2 bases, with 10 bases separating them. The CDR3 totals 15 residues. Findings and limits, study-wide: Larger post-nadir TCR diversity loss correlated inversely with survival in deceased patients. After the lymphocyte nadir, photon-treated repertoires showed oligoclonal expansion, especially of CD8+ Temra cells.

Turning to this clone: Its antigen is unknown.

Using immunoSEQ multiplex PCR, the repertoire was profiled, and TCRdb retains in-frame clones only, with some absent. The profile shows about 25,000 clones, roughly 87% of them singletons. Sequencing was performed on peripheral blood, taken from a patient treated with photon-based radiotherapy. The rearrangement joins TRBV7-2 to TRBJ1-3; D is possibly TRBD1 (6 bases). This sequence was found in a woman aged 50 to 65 with pancreatic cancer. CDR3 sequence (DNA): TGTGCCAGCAGCTTAATCGGGGGGCCTGGAAACACCATATATTTT. This codes for CASSLIGGPGNTIYF.